This is a list of T cell receptor beta chains from one sample in a study of blood T cell repertoires in COVID-19. The assay was immunoSEQ multiplex PCR, and TCRdb's table has in-frame clones only and misses some. The sample includes roughly 75,000 clones, 82% seen only once; the top ten take around 10%. The specimen sequenced was peripheral blood. The source of these receptors is a man aged 50 to 60 with acute or convalescent COVID-19. Both conserved end residues are part of each CDR3. Each record gives: V gene, clone size, CDR3 length, J gene, D gene, CDR3 DNA, CDR3 protein. A D gene is named only where the DNA matches it firmly. For some rows the clone size is stated as once, few or many, or as a class when expanded; others skip it.

TRBV5-1	once	14	TRBJ2-1	-	TGCGCCAGCAGCCTTTGGACTGGAAACAATGAGCAGTTCTTC	CASSLWTGNNEQFF
TRBV4-1	-	16	TRBJ2-1	TRBD2	TGCGCCAGCAGCCCCCTGGCTAGCGGGAGCTACAATGAGCAGTTCTTC	CASSPLASGSYNEQFF
TRBV7-9	few	14	TRBJ2-3	TRBD1	TGTGCCAGCACCCGGACAGGGGACCCAGATACGCAGTATTTT	CASTRTGDPDTQYF
TRBV27	-	14	TRBJ1-2	TRBD1	TGTGCCAGCAGTGAGACCACAGGGGGCAGTGGCTACACCTTC	CASSETTGGSGYTF
TRBV4-2	-	14	TRBJ1-4	-	TGTGCCAGCAGCCAAGATTGGGGGGGAGGGAGGCGGTTTTTT	CASSQDWGGGRRFF
TRBV27	-	14	TRBJ2-3	TRBD2	TGTGCCAGCACCCACTCAGCGGGAGGGAATACGCAGTATTTT	CASTHSAGGNTQYF
TRBV7-2	-	15	TRBJ1-1	-	TGTGCCAGCAGCTACAGGGCTAGGTTGGGCACTGAAGCTTTCTTT	CASSYRARLGTEAFF
TRBV4-2	-	16	TRBJ2-3	TRBD2	TGTGCCAGCAGCCAAGAACCCCTAGCGGGAAGGGATACGCAGTATTTT	CASSQEPLAGRDTQYF
TRBV3-1/TRBV3-2	-	16	TRBJ2-3	-	TGTGCCAGCAGCCAAAGGGGGGGGACTCGCACAGATACGCAGTATTTT	CASSQRGGTRTDTQYF
TRBV28	-	13	TRBJ2-1	TRBD2	TGTGCCAGCAGTTTAACTAGCGGCAATGAGCAGTTCTTC	CASSLTSGNEQFF
TRBV7-6	-	15	TRBJ2-7	-	TGTGCCAGCAGCTTGCGGGACAGTCCAAACTACGAGCAGTACTTC	CASSLRDSPNYEQYF
TRBV27	-	15	TRBJ1-3	-	TGTGCCAGCGCCCTATCTGGGGGCACGGGGAACACCATATATTTT	CASALSGGTGNTIYF
TRBV6-5	-	13	TRBJ1-1	-	TGTGCCAGCAGTTACCAGGCGAACACTGAAGCTTTCTTT	CASSYQANTEAFF
TRBV7-2	-	16	TRBJ1-5	-	TGTGCCAGCAGCTTAGATGCAGGGATGAGCAATCAGCCCCAGCATTTT	CASSLDAGMSNQPQHF
TRBV27	-	15	TRBJ2-7	-	TGTGCCAGCAGTTTATCGAACCTAGCGCGGCATGAGAAGCACTTC	CASSLSNLARHEKHF
TRBV24-1	-	13	TRBJ2-3	-	TGTGCCACCAGTGACCCCTCCACAGATACGCAGTATTTT	CATSDPSTDTQYF
TRBV29-1	-	19	TRBJ2-5	TRBD1	TGCAGCGTTGAAGATTTTCGGCGGCAGGGGGCCATGCTCCAAGAGACCCAGTACTTC	CSVEDFRRQGAMLQETQYF
TRBV11-3	-	17	TRBJ2-6	TRBD1	TGTGCCAGCAGCTCGGGACAGGGCAGCTCTGGGGCCAACGTCCTGACTTTC	CASSSGQGSSGANVLTF
TRBV6-5	-	16	TRBJ2-7	TRBD2	TGTGCCAGCAGTTCGGGTAGCGGGAACCCATCTCGAGAGCAGTACTTC	CASSSGSGNPSREQYF
TRBV2	-	12	TRBJ1-5	-	TGTGCCAGCAGTGAAGGCAGTCAGCCCCAGCATTTT	CASSEGSQPQHF
TRBV5-1	-	15	TRBJ2-1	TRBD2	TGCGCCAGCAGCTTTCTAGCGGGAGGGCCGAATGAGCAGTTCTTC	CASSFLAGGPNEQFF
TRBV2	-	13	TRBJ2-4	TRBD1	TGTGCCAGCAGGGAGGACAGGGCTGTCATTCAGTACTTC	CASREDRAVIQYF
TRBV19	-	13	TRBJ1-2	-	TGTGCCAGTAGCCTGGACAGAACCTATGGCTACACCTTC	CASSLDRTYGYTF
TRBV5-4	-	14	TRBJ2-3	-	TGTGCCAGCAGCCCCCCCTCCGGACAGCCTCAGCAGTATTTT	CASSPPSGQPQQYF
TRBV3-1/TRBV3-2	-	16	TRBJ1-6	TRBD1	TGTGCCAGCAGCGCAGGGACAGGGCTATTTAATTCACCCCTCCACTTT	CASSAGTGLFNSPLHF
TRBV19	-	14	TRBJ1-5	-	TGTGCCAGTAGTGTCCTTTCGGGGGTCCAGCCCCAGCATTTT	CASSVLSGVQPQHF
TRBV11-2	-	16	TRBJ2-2	-	TGTGCCAGCAACCTCGGCGGGACTGTTAGCACCGGGGAGCTGTTTTTT	CASNLGGTVSTGELFF
TRBV6-2/TRBV6-3	-	13	TRBJ1-1	-	TGTGCCAGCAGCTCTAAGGGTCCAGAGGGAGCTTTCTTT	CASSSKGPEGAFF
TRBV15	few	15	TRBJ2-3	-	TGTGCCACCAGCAGAGGAGAGGCGGGCTCAGATACGCAGTATTTT	CATSRGEAGSDTQYF
TRBV18	once	14	TRBJ2-7	TRBD2	TGTGCCAGCTCACCAGGGACTAGCGGCTACGAGCAGTACTTC	CASSPGTSGYEQYF
TRBV12-3/TRBV12-4	-	13	TRBJ1-2	TRBD1	TGTGCCAGCAGCCCGACAGGGGACTATGGCTACACCTTC	CASSPTGDYGYTF
TRBV2	-	15	TRBJ2-3	-	TGTGCCAGCACCGAGTGGGTAGCGTTTACAGATACGCAGTATTTT	CASTEWVAFTDTQYF
TRBV28	-	13	TRBJ2-3	TRBD1	TGTGCCACCTCGGACAGGGGGCGAGATACGCAGTATTTT	CATSDRGRDTQYF
TRBV7-9	once	14	TRBJ2-5	TRBD1	TGTGCCAGCAGCTTAACAGGGGGCGGGGAGACCCAGTACTTC	CASSLTGGGETQYF
TRBV9	-	17	TRBJ1-5	TRBD1	TGTGCCAGCAGCGAGAGGGACAGCCCCAATAGCAATCAGCCCCAGCATTTT	CASSERDSPNSNQPQHF
TRBV7-2	-	16	TRBJ1-2	TRBD1	TGTGCCAGCAGCTCGACAGGGGGGAAGGCTAACTATGGCTACACCTTC	CASSSTGGKANYGYTF
TRBV28	-	17	TRBJ2-5	TRBD2	TGTGCCAGCAGCCGTGGGACTAGCGGGAGGTATGGGGAGACCCAGTACTTC	CASSRGTSGRYGETQYF
TRBV5-6	-	15	TRBJ2-1	-	TGTGCCAGCAGCTTGGCGACTCTGGACTACAATGAGCAGTTCTTC	CASSLATLDYNEQFF
TRBV5-6	-	13	TRBJ1-5	-	TGTGCCAGCAGCTTCGGCACAGCTCAGCCCCAGCATTTT	CASSFGTAQPQHF
TRBV24-1	-	12	TRBJ2-7	-	TGTGCCACCGGAGGGGGGGGTTGGGAGCAGTACTTC	CATGGGGWEQYF
TRBV7-9	-	17	TRBJ2-2	-	TGTGCCAGCAGCTTAGTCGGCAGGGTTACGAACACCGGGGAGCTGTTTTTT	CASSLVGRVTNTGELFF
TRBV9	-	18	TRBJ1-1	TRBD1	TGTGCCAGCAGCGTAGCGGCAGGGGGGCCCCGACTGAACACTGAAGCTTTCTTT	CASSVAAGGPRLNTEAFF
TRBV5-1	-	14	TRBJ1-1	-	TGCGCCAGCAGCTATGAGGGGAGGGGCACTGAAGCTTTCTTT	CASSYEGRGTEAFF
TRBV5-4	-	14	TRBJ1-3	-	TGTGCCAGCAGCTTGGGGCAGGGGAGAAACACCATATATTTT	CASSLGQGRNTIYF
TRBV7-2	-	14	TRBJ1-2	-	TGTGCCAGCAGATCATCTGACAGGCTCAATGGCTACACCTTC	CASRSSDRLNGYTF
TRBV2	few	14	TRBJ1-1	TRBD1	TGTGCCAGCCGGACAGGGGATCTCGGCACTGAAGCTTTCTTT	CASRTGDLGTEAFF
TRBV5-6	few	14	TRBJ1-6	-	TGTGCCAGCAGCCCGCCCAGAGGTAATTCACCCCTCCACTTT	CASSPPRGNSPLHF
TRBV12-5	few	11	TRBJ1-1	-	TGTGCTTCAGGGTTTTACACTGAAGCTTTCTTT	CASGFYTEAFF
TRBV19	-	16	TRBJ2-2	TRBD1	TGTGCCAGTAGTATACCCCTCGGACAGGGGACCGGGGAGCTGTTTTTT	CASSIPLGQGTGELFF
TRBV6-5	-	15	TRBJ2-3	TRBD2	TGTGCCAGCAGTATCGGGAGGCGGGACACAGATACGCAGTATTTT	CASSIGRRDTDTQYF
TRBV3-1/TRBV3-2	-	14	TRBJ1-6	-	TGTGCCAGCAACCTTGGGGGGTATAATTCACCCCTCCACTTT	CASNLGGYNSPLHF
TRBV5-1	-	16	TRBJ1-4	TRBD1	TGCGCCAGCAGCTCTCTTGGACAGGGGACGAATGAAAAACTGTTTTTT	CASSSLGQGTNEKLFF
TRBV19	-	17	TRBJ1-2	-	TGTGCCAGTAGTATTTCGATGTATTCAGGGATGTGGTATGGCTACACCTTC	CASSISMYSGMWYGYTF
TRBV3-1/TRBV3-2	-	16	TRBJ1-2	TRBD1	TGTGCCAGCAGCCTCCGGGTCGGGGGCCAGGGGGATGGCTACACCTTC	CASSLRVGGQGDGYTF
TRBV3-1/TRBV3-2	-	17	TRBJ1-6	TRBD1	TGTGCCAGCAGCCAATTTAGAAAGACAGGGGATAATTCACCCCTCCACTTT	CASSQFRKTGDNSPLHF
TRBV27	-	16	TRBJ1-5	TRBD1	TGTGCCAGCAGTCCCGACAGGGGAGGGAATGGGCAGCCCCAGCATTTT	CASSPDRGGNGQPQHF
TRBV7-9	-	14	TRBJ2-7	-	TGTGCCAGCAGCCCACTCGGGGACTCCTACGAGCAGTACTTC	CASSPLGDSYEQYF
TRBV6-2/TRBV6-3	-	14	TRBJ2-7	-	TGTGCCAGCAGTTACTCGATAGCCTACTACGAGCAGTACTTC	CASSYSIAYYEQYF
TRBV5-4	-	13	TRBJ1-1	-	TGTGCCAGCAGCTTGGGGGTCCAGGGTAAAGCTTTCTTT	CASSLGVQGKAFF
TRBV29-1	-	14	TRBJ1-1	-	TGCAGCGTTGAAGGTCAGGGAAGTTTTTCTCCCGCTTTCTTT	CSVEGQGSFSPAFF